The 27 T cell receptor beta chains below come from one sample, sequenced in a study of breast tumors, draining lymph nodes, adjacent tissues. TCRdb fed the multiplex PCR reads into MiXCR, producing one record per CDR3 protein. Of 270,000 or so distinct CDR3 sequences listed, 30% were seen once; the top ten hold more than 0.95%. Samples came from axillary lymph nodes draining the breast cancer. The sequencing input was axillary lymph node tissue. The source of these receptors is a female donor with breast cancer. Some clones in this sample may be carry-over from other donors' samples.

This chain connects TRBV28 to TRBJ1-5, with a weak D call TRBD1 (6 bases). This CDR3 has 15 amino acids. Germline CDR1 reads MDHEN; CDR2 reads SYDVKM. Trimming removed 8 bases at V and 2 bases at J, with 16 bases between. This CDR3 is CASSPQGSGNQPQHF. CDR3 bases: TGTGCCAGCTCGCCCCAGGGGTCGGGCAATCAGCCCCAGCATTTT.

V and J are TRBV6-5 and TRBJ2-7, with D uncertain. V was trimmed by 6 bases and J by 2 bases, leaving 14 bases between them. The germline CDR1 and CDR2 sequences are MNHEY and SVGAGI. This CDR3 has 14 amino acids. The CDR3 sequence is CASRPSTYTYEQYF. For the CDR3, the DNA is TGTGCCAGCAGGCCCTCGACTTATACCTACGAGCAGTACTTC.

The chain combines TRBV28 with TRBJ2-3; 10 bases are shared with TRBD2. CDR1 and CDR2 (germline): MDHEN, SYDVKM. The CDR3 extends over 18 amino acids. Trimming cost V 6 bases and J 6 bases; bases outside gene matches: 18. The CDR3 region has the DNA TGTGCCAGCAGCAGTTTAGGCCCCTCTAGCGGGAGTCGGGATACGCAGTATTTT. Translated: CASSSLGPSSGSRDTQYF.

This clonotype has a count of ten or more. V usage is TRBV5-8 and J usage is TRBJ1-2, with 8 bases fitting TRBD1. The CDR3 spans 14 residues. With 0 bases clipped from V and 4 bases from J, the junction kept 2 bases outside the gene matches. Looked up from germline, CDR1 is SGHTS and CDR2 is YDEGEE. The CDR3 nucleotides read TGTGCCAGCAGCTTGGGAGGACAGGGCTATGGCTACACCTTC. It codes for CASSLGGQGYGYTF.

This clonotype was observed at least ten times. V usage is TRBV5-6 and J usage is TRBJ1-4; the D gene is possibly TRBD1 (5 bases). The V gene lost 0 bases and the J gene lost 5 bases, with 14 bases spanning the gap. From germline, CDR1 is SGHDT and CDR2 YYEEEE. The CDR3 contains 16 residues. In DNA, the CDR3 is TGTGCCAGCAGCTTGGGCTCGACCGGGGGAAATGAAAAACTGTTTTTT. This gives the protein CASSLGSTGGNEKLFF.

Details on this clonotype: The conserved phenylalanine or tryptophan normally closing the CDR3 is absent here, so this likely arose from a read error. This sequence joins TRBV19 and TRBJ2-7, with D perhaps matching TRBD1 or TRBD2 (6 bases each). V dropped 3 bases and J dropped 5 bases, with 14 bases sitting between them. This CDR3 has 14 residues. Germline V gene lookup returns CDR1 LNHDA and CDR2 SQIVND (reference sequence). DNA for the CDR3: TGTGCCAGTAGTATGAGGACGGGGGCCCACGAGCAGTACCTC. Translating it yields CASSMRTGAHEQYL.

This clonotype was counted ten times or more. This chain connects TRBV6-1 to TRBJ1-6, with D unclear. Germline CDR1 MNHNS, CDR2 SASEGT. V shed 3 bases and J shed 4 bases, with 4 bases lying between them. The CDR3 loop spans 13 amino acids. DNA for the CDR3: TGTGCCAGCAGTGATCTATATAATTCACCCCTCCACTTT. As protein: CASSDLYNSPLHF.

The DNA for the CDR3 is TGTGCCAGCAGCCAATTCGACAGGGGGCGCGGAAACACCATATATTTT. Residues: CASSQFDRGRGNTIYF. This rearrangement joins TRBV5-4 to TRBJ1-3, with 10 bases lining up with TRBD1. Trimming removed 4 bases from V and 4 bases from J; junction bases left unmatched: 8. This CDR3 has 16 amino acids. CDR1 and CDR2 (germline): SGHNT, YYREEE (reference sequence).

Regarding this clonotype: In this CDR3 the conserved last residue, phenylalanine or tryptophan, is missing, so a read error is likely. The chain links TRBV25-1 to TRBJ2-7, with 7 bases lining up with TRBD1. The CDR3 is 12 residues long. The germline V gene has CDR1 MGHDK and CDR2 SYGVNS. After removal of 7 bases from V and 2 bases from J, the junction contained 2 bases not matched to a gene. CDR3 nucleotides: TGTGCCAGCAACAGGGGTCCCTACGAGCAGTACTAC. Its protein is CASNRGPYEQYY.

This clonotype was picked up many times. This rearrangement joins TRBV12-3 or TRBV12-4 to TRBJ2-1; tentative D call: TRBD2 (5 bases). The V and J ends lost 4 bases and 9 bases respectively, with 16 bases between them. The CDR3 sequence is 14 residues long. CDR3 residues: CASSSQASTREQFF. Here the CDR3 DNA reads TGTGCCAGCAGTTCCCAGGCTAGCACCCGTGAGCAGTTCTTC.

This clonotype was counted ten times or more. The V call is TRBV5-4, the J call TRBJ2-7; 8 positions match TRBD1. The CDR3 has 14 residues. From germline, CDR1 is SGHNT and CDR2 YYREEE (reference sequence). The J segment lost 9 bases and the V segment lost 4 bases, leaving 12 bases of the junction unmatched. CDR3 sequence: CASSPDRELMGQYF. The CDR3 nucleotides read TGTGCCAGCAGCCCGGACAGGGAGCTTATGGGGCAGTACTTC.

This clonotype turned up a few times. V usage is TRBV6-1 and J usage is TRBJ1-2; perhaps TRBD1 as D (5 bases). Trimming pared 2 bases from V and 3 bases from J, leaving 7 bases between. Germline CDR1 reads MNHNS; CDR2 reads SASEGT. The CDR3 consists of 13 residues. The CDR3, as DNA: TGTGCCAGCAGTGAACTACAGGACTATGGCTACACCTTC. Its protein is CASSELQDYGYTF.

A single count supports this clonotype. CDR3 residues: CASSSFGTSGRMHEQYF. The CDR3 nucleotides read TGCGCCAGCAGCTCTTTTGGGACTAGCGGGAGAATGCACGAGCAGTACTTC. The chain is built from TRBV5-1 and TRBJ2-7, with 14 nucleotides matching TRBD2. The CDR3 totals 17 residues. V trimming: 3 bases; J trimming: 5 bases; junction bases outside the gene matches: 10. From germline, CDR1 is SGHRS and CDR2 YFSETQ. The full variable domain, its missing parts supplied by reference TRBV5-1 and TRBJ2-7, is KAGVTQTPRYLIKTRGQQVTLSCSPISGHRSVSWYQQTPGQGLQFLFEYFSETQRNKGNFPGRFSGRQFSNSRSEMNVSTLELGDSALYLCASSSFGTSGRMHEQYFGPGTRLTVT.

This clonotype showed up just a few times. This chain joins TRBV3-1 and TRBJ1-3; TRBD1 matches at 8 bases. Germline assignment: CDR1 LGHDT and CDR2 YNNKEL (reference sequence). Losses at the gene ends were 4 bases for V and 6 bases for J; bases not matched to a gene: 5. The CDR3 sequence is 14 residues long. The chain's CDR3 is CASSRGQGENTIYF. The CDR3 nucleotides are TGTGCCAGCAGCCGTGGACAGGGTGAAAACACCATATATTTT.

This clonotype appeared many times. The chain joins TRBV6-1 to TRBJ1-6; 8 bases are a match to TRBD1. The CDR3 is made up of 14 amino acids. V was clipped by 7 bases and J by 6 bases; unmatched bases: 5. CDR1 is MNHNS, CDR2 SASEGT, per germline. The CDR3 protein is CASNQDRGNSPLHF. CDR3 sequence (DNA): TGTGCCAGCAACCAAGACAGGGGTAATTCACCCCTCCACTTT.

This clonotype was detected a few times. A much larger clone is a single base away; this may be a read error. CDR3 nucleotides: TGCAGTGCTAGAGTGGGGTACGAGCAGTCCTTC. Amino acids: CSARVGYEQSF. V and J are TRBV20-1 and TRBJ2-7; the D is unclear. Germline lookup yields CDR1 DFQATT and CDR2 SNEGSKA (reference sequence). This CDR3 is built from 11 residues.

This clonotype has a count of ten or more. The chain employs TRBV10-3 and TRBJ2-4, with 9 bases that match TRBD1. CDR1 and CDR2 (germline): ENHRY, SYGVKD. The CDR3 runs to 13 residues. J lost 7 bases, V lost 4 bases, and 2 bases had no gene match. CDR3 in amino acids: CAISAGTGNIQYF. In DNA, the CDR3 is TGTGCCATCAGTGCCGGGACAGGGAACATTCAGTACTTC.

CDR3 amino acids: CASSRYSEGGPLYNEQFF. For the CDR3, the DNA is TGTGCCAGCAGCCGGTATTCAGAGGGAGGGCCATTGTACAATGAGCAGTTCTTC. The V gene is TRBV3-1, the J gene TRBJ2-1, with 7 nucleotides matching TRBD2. Germline V gene sequence: CDR1 LGHDT, CDR2 YNNKEL (reference sequence). V lost 4 bases, J lost 4 bases, and 16 bases stayed unmatched. The length of the CDR3 is 18 residues.

The V gene is TRBV10-3, the J gene TRBJ1-5, with no clear D. V was cut by 3 bases and J by 7 bases, with 13 bases left in between. The germline V gene has CDR1 ENHRY and CDR2 SYGVKD. The CDR3 is made up of 14 amino acids. The CDR3 DNA sequence: TGTGCCATCAGTGATGCGGAGTTGGGGCAGCCCCAGCATTTT. Protein: CAISDAELGQPQHF.

This clonotype was observed at least ten times. The chain is built from TRBV9 and TRBJ1-3; D unclear. The CDR3 covers 14 residues. The V end lost 3 bases, the J end lost 4 bases, and 11 bases lay between the germline ends. Germline CDR1 and CDR2: SGDLS and YYNGEE. In DNA, the CDR3 is TGTGCCAGCAGCGATTCTCGGGTAGGAAACACCATATATTTT. This codes for CASSDSRVGNTIYF.

As regards this clonotype: At one end the junction does not follow the germline gene, possibly because of a read error. V gene TRBV2 combines with J gene TRBJ1-5; no clear D gene. There are 15 residues in the CDR3. Germline CDR1 reads SNHLY; CDR2 reads FYNNEI. This chain's CDR3 is CASSERGYSNLPQHF. CDR3 coding DNA: TGTGCCAGCAGTGAACGGGGTTATAGCAATCTGCCCCAGCATTTT.

This clonotype appeared once. J is TRBJ1-4 and V is TRBV2; 8 nucleotides match TRBD1. The trim removed 9 bases at V and 6 bases at J, leaving 9 bases unmatched. Germline values: CDR1 SNHLY, CDR2 FYNNEI. This CDR3 contains 14 residues. The CDR3 DNA follows: TGTGCCAGTCAACTTACAGGGGGGTATGAAAAACTGTTTTTT. Its protein product is CASQLTGGYEKLFF.

The CDR3 reads CASSYNYRGSYEQYF. The CDR3 region has the DNA TGTGCCAGCAGTTATAACTACAGGGGCTCCTACGAGCAGTACTTC. This sequence joins TRBV6-5 and TRBJ2-7; TRBD1 agrees at 7 bases. The ends lost 3 bases at V and 0 bases at J; junction bases unmatched: 5. Germline values: CDR1 MNHEY, CDR2 SVGAGI. The CDR3 is made up of 15 amino acids.

The genes are TRBV20-1 and TRBJ2-1; possibly TRBD2 for D (6 bases). This CDR3 contains 15 residues. The germline V gene encodes CDR1 DFQATT and CDR2 SNEGSKA (reference sequence). V was trimmed by 2 bases and J by 6 bases, leaving 17 bases between them. The CDR3 DNA reads TGCAGTGCTAGAAAAACTAGCCCAACGTCCAATGAGCAGTTCTTC. This encodes CSARKTSPTSNEQFF.

This clonotype has at least ten counts. In DNA form, the CDR3 reads TGCAGTGCTATTGTGGGCAATCAGCCCCAGCATTTT. It translates to CSAIVGNQPQHF. The chain recombines TRBV20-1 with TRBJ1-5; D is ambiguous. This CDR3 is built from 12 residues. Between the trimmed V and J ends, which lost 4 bases and 2 bases, there was a span of 6 bases. Germline V gene sequence: CDR1 DFQATT, CDR2 SNEGSKA (reference sequence).

This clonotype occurred many times. The J gene is TRBJ1-5, the V gene TRBV20-1; D not certain. Germline V gene lookup returns CDR1 DFQATT and CDR2 SNEGSKA (reference sequence). Trimming left V 3 bases short and J 4 bases short, with 13 bases between. CDR3 length: 14 residues. In DNA form, the CDR3 reads TGCAGTGCTAGCGGTGGAGGTAATAATCAGCCCCAGCATTTT. Its protein is CSASGGGNNQPQHF.

The V call is TRBV6-1, the J call TRBJ2-2; D possibly matches TRBD1 or TRBD2 (6 bases each). The germline V and J ends were trimmed by 5 bases and 7 bases, with 20 bases remaining between them. Germline CDR1 and CDR2: MNHNS and SASEGT. This CDR3 has 16 amino acids. Written as DNA, the CDR3 is TGTGCCAGCAGTTCTTTTGACAGGAGGGCCGGCGGGGAGCTGTTTTTT. Translated, it gives CASSSFDRRAGGELFF.